One sample yielded the 7 T cell receptor beta chains listed below, sequenced in a study of blood T cell repertoires in COVID-19. Measured with immunoSEQ multiplex PCR; TCRdb has only the in-frame clones, and not every one. The sample has 210,000 or so clones, about nine tenths seen once. What was sequenced was PBMCs or T cells enriched from blood (not recorded which). Source of these receptors: a woman between 50 and 59 years old in a cohort exposed to, infected with or recovered from COVID-19 (not recorded which).

This chain links TRBV7-8 with TRBJ2-3; 9 nucleotides line up with TRBD2. V dropped 0 bases and J dropped 5; count of bases not matched to a gene: 3. The CDR3 is made up of 15 amino acids. CDR1 and CDR2 (germline): SGHVS, FQNEAQ. CDR3 sequence: CASSLARLAVDTQYF. As DNA, the CDR3 is TGTGCCAGCAGCTTAGCGAGACTAGCGGTAGATACGCAGTATTTT.

This chain uses TRBV6-2 or TRBV6-3 with TRBJ1-6; TRBD1 is a possible D gene (5 bases). Germline CDR1 reads MNHEY; CDR2 reads SVGEGT. The CDR3 runs 15 residues. V dropped 2 bases and J dropped 13 bases, with 18 bases sitting between them. The CDR3 loop reads CASSYGAGKTFPLHF. CDR3 in DNA: TGTGCCAGCAGTTACGGGGCAGGGAAGACCTTCCCCCTCCACTTT.

This clone is a singleton in its sample. The chain combines TRBV19 with TRBJ2-5; 8 nucleotides match TRBD1. The CDR3 covers 23 residues. V dropped 11 bases and J dropped 2; count of bases not matched to a gene: 37. Per germline, CDR1 LNHDA and CDR2 SQIVND (reference sequence). For the CDR3, the DNA is TGTGCCTCTAGGAGGGACAGGCCCAGCTCTTTACAACTAACCAGAATTAAACAAGAGACCCAGTACTTC. Amino acids: CASRRDRPSSLQLTRIKQETQYF.

The CDR3 coding sequence is TGTGCCACCAGCAACGGGGGGCAGCCAGCCTATGGCTACACCTTC. This translates into CATSNGGQPAYGYTF. V gene TRBV15 combines with J gene TRBJ1-2; D is possibly TRBD1 (6 bases). The germline V and J ends were trimmed by 4 bases and 4 bases, with 16 bases remaining between them. CDR1 is LNHNV and CDR2 is YYDKDF in the germline V gene (reference sequence). The CDR3 is made up of 15 amino acids.

The chain combines TRBV6-5 with TRBJ1-1; no clear D. The CDR3 covers 15 residues. V shed 2 bases and J shed 5 bases, with 15 bases lying between them. The germline V gene encodes CDR1 MNHEY and CDR2 SVGAGI. The CDR3 region has the DNA TGTGCCAGCAGTTACAAAAGCAACCCCAGGACTGAAGCTTTCTTT. It yields the protein CASSYKSNPRTEAFF.

The chain is built from TRBV7-6 and TRBJ2-2; tentative D call: TRBD2 (6 bases). Trimming took 5 bases from V and 7 from J, leaving 26 bases between them. The CDR3 is made up of 18 amino acids. Looked up from germline, CDR1 is SGHVS and CDR2 is FNYEAQ. The CDR3, as DNA: TGTGCCAGCAGCCCGTATCGGATATTATTGCGGGGCGGCGGGGAGCTGTTTTTT. Translation: CASSPYRILLRGGGELFF.

This clone was seen once. The gene calls are TRBV10-3 and TRBJ1-6; 8 positions match TRBD1. This CDR3 spans 14 amino acids. Germline CDR1 and CDR2: ENHRY and SYGVKD. The J segment lost 7 bases and the V segment lost 6 bases, leaving 5 bases of the junction unmatched. This chain's CDR3 is CAIRDGQGNSPLHF. CDR3 DNA sequence: TGTGCCATCAGGGACGGACAGGGAAATTCACCCCTCCACTTT.